These 30 T cell receptor beta chains share one sample of origin, sequenced in a study of cytomegalovirus exposure and HLA in healthy donors. PCR employed 60 Vbeta and 13 Jbeta primers. Sequencing was performed with immunoSEQ multiplex PCR; in TCRdb, only in-frame clones are kept and a portion is missing. The sample has around 78,000 clones, 63% seen once. Sequencing used PBMCs. These receptor sequences come from a young man in good health and CMV-seropositive.

V gene TRBV29-1 combines with J gene TRBJ2-1, with D possibly being TRBD2 (5 bases). The CDR3 sequence is 11 residues long. Germline CDR1 is SQVTM and CDR2 is ANQGSEA. Trimming cost V 3 bases and J 6 bases, with 6 bases left between them. The CDR3 here is CSVERVNEQFF. DNA for the CDR3: TGCAGCGTTGAGAGGGTCAATGAGCAGTTCTTC.

The rearrangement links TRBV30 to TRBJ2-5; 11 nucleotides line up with TRBD2. CDR1 GTSNPN and CDR2 SVGIG come from the germline V gene (reference sequence). With 0 bases clipped from V and 5 bases from J, the junction kept 8 bases outside the gene matches. CDR3 length: 16 residues. This CDR3 is CAWSVLAGGPYETQYF. The CDR3 bases are TGTGCCTGGAGTGTATTAGCGGGGGGGCCTTATGAGACCCAGTACTTC.

This chain connects TRBV28 to TRBJ1-5; 10 bases match TRBD1. Germline assignment: CDR1 MDHEN and CDR2 SYDVKM. V trimming: 6 bases; J trimming: 2 bases; junction bases outside the gene matches: 10. The CDR3 covers 17 residues. The CDR3 spells CASRAGTGERGNQPQHF. The CDR3 DNA reads TGTGCCAGCAGGGCCGGGACAGGGGAGAGAGGCAATCAGCCCCAGCATTTT.

The genes are TRBV7-3 and TRBJ2-2; D is perhaps TRBD1 (5 bases). Trimming left V 3 bases short and J 0 bases short, with 8 bases between. The length of the CDR3 is 15 residues. Germline loops: CDR1 SGHTA, CDR2 FQGTGA. CDR3 sequence (DNA): TGTGCCAGCAGCTTTCAAGGGGCGAACACCGGGGAGCTGTTTTTT. This translates into CASSFQGANTGELFF.

The chain links TRBV4-1 to TRBJ2-7; maybe TRBD1 (6 bases). V dropped 1 base and J dropped 5 bases, with 12 bases sitting between them. The CDR3 runs 14 residues. Germline assignment: CDR1 MGHRA and CDR2 YSYEKL. CDR3 in amino acids: CASSQARGLNEQYF. CDR3 in DNA: TGCGCCAGCAGCCAAGCCAGGGGCCTCAACGAGCAGTACTTC.

The chain joins TRBV29-1 to TRBJ1-1; 12 nucleotides align to TRBD1. V was clipped by 8 bases and J by 8 bases; unmatched bases: 3. The CDR3 consists of 11 residues. Germline V gene data show CDR1 as SQVTM and CDR2 as ANQGSEA. The CDR3 DNA is TGCAGCTCGGGACAGGGGGCCGAAGCTTTCTTT. As protein: CSSGQGAEAFF.

The rearrangement uses TRBV2 and TRBJ1-2; 7 bases line up with TRBD1. In germline, CDR1 is SNHLY, CDR2 FYNNEI. V shed 7 bases and J 2 bases; nucleotides not matched to a gene: 4. There are 13 residues in the CDR3. The DNA of the CDR3 is TGTGCCAGCAATCCGACAGGGAACTATGGCTACACCTTC. Translating it yields CASNPTGNYGYTF. Based on the CDR3 plus reference TRBV2 and TRBJ1-2, the full variable domain is EPEVTQTPSHQVTQMGQEVILRCVPISNHLYFYWYRQILGQKVEFLVSFYNNEISEKSEIFDDQFSVERPDGSNFTLKIRSTKLEDSAMYFCASNPTGNYGYTFGSGTRLTVV.

The V gene is TRBV19, the J gene TRBJ1-4; maybe TRBD1 (6 bases). V was shortened by 6 bases and J by 7 bases, with 9 bases between the two germline ends. The germline CDR1 and CDR2 sequences are LNHDA and SQIVND (reference sequence). This CDR3 has 12 residues. This CDR3 is CASRTGPEKLFF. The CDR3 coding sequence is TGTGCCAGTAGAACAGGGCCTGAAAAACTGTTTTTT. The full variable domain, rest sourced from reference TRBV19 and TRBJ1-4, is DGGITQSPKYLFRKEGQNVTLSCEQNLNHDAMYWYRQDPGQGLRLIYYSQIVNDFQKGDIAEGYSVSREKKESFPLTVTSAQKNPTAFYLCASRTGPEKLFFGSGTQLSVL.

This rearrangement joins TRBV6-1 to TRBJ1-1; 9 positions match TRBD1. Germline V lookup: CDR1 MNHNS, CDR2 SASEGT. The CDR3 contains 15 residues. V shed 5 bases and J 5 bases; nucleotides not matched to a gene: 9. CDR3 amino acids: CASSTMTGGGTEAFF. Written as DNA, the CDR3 is TGTGCCAGCAGTACGATGACAGGGGGTGGTACTGAAGCTTTCTTT.

The chain joins TRBV4-3 to TRBJ2-7; 13 positions match TRBD2. J was trimmed by 7 bases and V by 1 base; bases with no gene match: 7. Looked up from germline, CDR1 is LGHNA and CDR2 is YSLEER. The CDR3 consists of 16 residues. The CDR3 here is CASSQALAGGFWEQYF. The DNA of the CDR3 is TGCGCCAGCAGCCAAGCACTAGCGGGAGGGTTCTGGGAGCAGTACTTC.

This clone was counted between two and nine times. Written as DNA, the CDR3 is TGTGCCAGCAGCTTCGACGGGAGGGGAACAGATACGCAGTATTTT. It specifies CASSFDGRGTDTQYF. The chain carries TRBV7-2 and TRBJ2-3; 8 bases are a match to TRBD2. The V gene's germline CDR1 is SGHTA and CDR2 FQGNSA. With V trimmed by 3 bases and J by 3 bases, 5 bases remained unmatched. This CDR3 spans 15 amino acids.

The chain is built from TRBV5-1 and TRBJ2-7, with D possibly TRBD1 on 6 matching bases. The CDR3 covers 12 residues. Germline V gene lookup returns CDR1 SGHRS and CDR2 YFSETQ. Trimming removed 2 bases at V and 4 bases at J, with 7 bases between. The CDR3, as DNA: TGCGCCAGCAGCTTAACAGGGTACGAGCAGTACTTC. It specifies CASSLTGYEQYF.

This rearrangement joins TRBV2 to TRBJ1-5, with unresolved D. The V end was cut by 2 bases, the J end by 9 bases, with 14 bases between. The germline CDR1 and CDR2 sequences are SNHLY and FYNNEI. This CDR3 has 14 amino acids. The DNA of the CDR3 is TGTGCCAGCAGTGAAAGGTGGGCCGAACGGCCCCAGCATTTT. It encodes CASSERWAERPQHF. Based on the CDR3 plus reference TRBV2 and TRBJ1-5, the full variable domain is EPEVTQTPSHQVTQMGQEVILRCVPISNHLYFYWYRQILGQKVEFLVSFYNNEISEKSEIFDDQFSVERPDGSNFTLKIRSTKLEDSAMYFCASSERWAERPQHFGDGTRLSIL.

This chain uses TRBV15 with TRBJ2-3; D gene unclear. Trimming shortened V by 7 bases and J by 1 base, and 12 bases separated the two germline ends. Germline values: CDR1 LNHNV, CDR2 YYDKDF (reference sequence). The CDR3 totals 14 residues. The CDR3 nucleotides read TGTGCCACCACCTACTCCTTCCGCACAGATACGCAGTATTTT. Its protein product is CATTYSFRTDTQYF.

V is TRBV27 and J is TRBJ1-1, with 10 bases lining up with TRBD1. V shed 5 bases and J 0 bases; nucleotides not matched to a gene: 3. This CDR3 contains 15 residues. Germline V gives CDR1 MNHEY, CDR2 SMNVEV (reference sequence). The CDR3 DNA is TGTGCCAGCAGTCCCGGGACAGGGGTGAACACTGAAGCTTTCTTT. As protein: CASSPGTGVNTEAFF.

This chain links TRBV11-3 with TRBJ2-3; 10 nucleotides align to TRBD1. V lost 3 bases and J lost 0; bases outside the gene matches: 3. This CDR3 spans 16 amino acids. Germline V lookup: CDR1 SGHNT, CDR2 YENEEA. Here the CDR3 reads CASSLGQGFSTDTQYF. CDR3 sequence (DNA): TGTGCCAGCAGCTTGGGACAGGGGTTTAGCACAGATACGCAGTATTTT.

J is TRBJ1-3 and V is TRBV6-1, with D tentatively TRBD1 (5 bases). Trimming left V 1 base short and J 4 bases short, with 11 bases between. Germline CDR1 and CDR2: MNHNS and SASEGT. The length of the CDR3 is 15 residues. The DNA for the CDR3 is TGTGCCAGCAGTGAAGTGTCGCAGGGAGGAAACACCATATATTTT. Protein: CASSEVSQGGNTIYF.

The V and J genes are TRBV2 and TRBJ1-6, with D tentatively TRBD1 (6 bases). The CDR3 has 14 amino acids. V was clipped by 6 bases and J by 9 bases, with 15 bases between them. Per germline, CDR1 SNHLY and CDR2 FYNNEI. Here the CDR3 reads CASSWEGEGSPLHF. The CDR3 DNA is TGTGCCAGCAGCTGGGAGGGGGAAGGTTCACCCCTCCACTTT.

The chain combines TRBV14 with TRBJ2-3; D unclear. This CDR3 comprises 13 residues. Trimming cost V 1 base and J 10 bases, with 12 bases left between them. CDR1 and CDR2 (germline): SGHDN, FVKESK. This CDR3 reads CASSQVVGGSQYF. The CDR3 DNA follows: TGTGCCAGCAGCCAAGTGGTAGGCGGCTCGCAGTATTTT.

The V call is TRBV6-1, the J call TRBJ2-7; possible D gene TRBD1, 6 bases. The CDR3 sequence is 15 residues long. Germline CDR1 is MNHNS and CDR2 is SASEGT. Trimming removed 7 bases at V and 0 bases at J, with 16 bases between. DNA for the CDR3: TGTGCCAGCAATCTTCGTTCAGGGGTCTCCTACGAGCAGTACTTC. Translated, it gives CASNLRSGVSYEQYF.

The J gene is TRBJ2-7, the V gene TRBV28; 7 nucleotides align to TRBD1. Trimming cost V 5 bases and J 2 bases; bases outside gene matches: 6. This CDR3 is 14 amino acids long. The germline V gene has CDR1 MDHEN and CDR2 SYDVKM. The CDR3 region is CASSRQGGTYEQYF. The CDR3 DNA reads as TGTGCCAGCAGTAGACAGGGTGGGACCTACGAGCAGTACTTC.

The chain uses TRBV15 and TRBJ1-5; 9 positions match TRBD1. Looked up from germline, CDR1 is LNHNV and CDR2 is YYDKDF (reference sequence). CDR3 length equals 15 residues. The ends lost 3 bases at V and 5 bases at J; junction bases unmatched: 5. CDR3 bases: TGTGCCACCAGCAGGGGGGGGGACAGGGATCAGCCCCAGCATTTT. Translated, it gives CATSRGGDRDQPQHF. The full variable domain, completed using reference TRBV15 and TRBJ1-5, is DAMVIQNPRYQVTQFGKPVTLSCSQTLNHNVMYWYQQKSSQAPKLLFHYYDKDFNNEADTPDNFQSRRPNTSFCFLDIRSPGLGDTAMYLCATSRGGDRDQPQHFGDGTRLSIL.

This clone was detected a few times. This chain uses TRBV6-1 with TRBJ1-1; a weak D match, TRBD1 (6 bases). The CDR3 sequence is 13 residues long. The germline V gene has CDR1 MNHNS and CDR2 SASEGT. V lost 5 bases and J 3 bases, leaving 10 bases between the germline ends. CDR3 DNA sequence: TGTGCCAGCAGTCTGGACAGTTACACTGAAGCTTTCTTT. Encoded protein: CASSLDSYTEAFF.

This clone was counted between two and nine times. This chain links TRBV6-5 with TRBJ2-6; D is uncertain. V lost 2 bases to trimming and J lost 0 bases, with 5 bases between them. Germline lookup yields CDR1 MNHEY and CDR2 SVGAGI. This CDR3 has 15 residues. CDR3 in amino acids: CASSYESSGANVLTF. Written as DNA, the CDR3 is TGTGCCAGCAGTTACGAGAGCTCTGGGGCCAACGTCCTGACTTTC.

V and J are TRBV5-1 and TRBJ2-1; 7 bases align to TRBD2. The CDR3 consists of 13 residues. Germline V gives CDR1 SGHRS, CDR2 YFSETQ. Trimming cost V 10 bases and J 3 bases; bases outside gene matches: 7. The CDR3 sequence: CASRLAGYNEQFF. Here the CDR3 DNA reads TGCGCCTCCCGACTAGCTGGCTACAATGAGCAGTTCTTC.

Comment on this clone: The junction shows a germline mismatch at one end, possibly a read error. J is TRBJ2-4 and V is TRBV4-1, with D possibly matching TRBD2 (5 bases). Germline assignment: CDR1 MGHRA and CDR2 YSYEKL. The CDR3 extends over 13 amino acids. The CDR3 is CASIQDLNRGQYF. The CDR3 coding sequence is TGCGCCAGCATCCAAGATCTTAACCGGGGTCAGTACTTC.

The genes are TRBV13 and TRBJ1-2, with 8 bases fitting TRBD1. This CDR3 has 16 residues. V lost 4 bases and J lost 3; bases outside the gene matches: 10. Germline CDR1 reads PRHDT; CDR2 reads FYEKMQ (reference sequence). The CDR3 reads CASSWSPDRVDYGYTF. The CDR3 coding sequence is TGTGCCAGCAGCTGGAGCCCGGACAGGGTGGACTATGGCTACACCTTC. Full variable domain (rest looked up from reference TRBV13 and TRBJ1-2): AAGVIQSPRHLIKEKRETATLKCYPIPRHDTVYWYQQGPGQDPQFLISFYEKMQSDKGSIPDRFSAQQFSDYHSELNMSSLELGDSALYFCASSWSPDRVDYGYTFGSGTRLTVV.

The CDR3 DNA sequence: TGTGCCAGCAGAGTAAGGACAGGCTCCTACAATGAGCAGTTCTTC. This encodes CASRVRTGSYNEQFF. The chain has TRBV6-5 and TRBJ2-1, with 7 bases fitting TRBD1. The CDR3 has 15 residues. From germline, CDR1 is MNHEY and CDR2 SVGAGI. Unmatched junction bases numbered 5, after V lost 6 bases and J lost 0 bases.

This chain joins TRBV5-1 and TRBJ1-2, with TRBD1 identical over 9 bases. V was pared by 4 bases and J by 3 bases, with 4 bases of the junction left unmatched. The CDR3 runs to 14 residues. From germline, CDR1 is SGHRS and CDR2 YFSETQ. This chain's CDR3 is CASSVTGGDYGYTF. As DNA, the CDR3 is TGCGCCAGCAGCGTTACAGGGGGCGACTATGGCTACACCTTC.

This clone was found a few times. The chain links TRBV5-1 to TRBJ1-1; tentative D call: TRBD1 (6 bases). CDR1 is SGHRS and CDR2 is YFSETQ in the germline V gene. Trimming took 2 bases from V and 5 from J, leaving 13 bases between them. This CDR3 is built from 14 residues. CDR3 region: CASSFQDSRTEAFF. Written as DNA, the CDR3 is TGCGCCAGCAGCTTCCAGGACAGTCGGACTGAAGCTTTCTTT.